The clone carrying this TCR beta chain was seen repeatedly, ten times or more. Its antigen is not known. The data are from a study of breast tumors, draining lymph nodes, adjacent tissues. The CDR3 has 15 residues. After removal of 4 bases from V and 2 bases from J, the junction contained 6 bases not matched to a gene. Germline V gives CDR1 SGHRS, CDR2 YFSETQ. Study results and limitations: The lymph node origin of tumor T cells was framed as consistent with a hypothesis, not demonstrated. Findings are consistent with lymph node origin and intratumoral expansion of most tumor T cells. Tumors had less TCR diversity than lymph nodes, more than nontumor tissue. Tumor and nontumor repertoires were significantly more similar in luminal-like than in basal-like breast cancer.

Axillary draining lymph nodes of breast cancer patients supplied the node samples. One entry per CDR3 protein, called by TCRdb with MiXCR from the multiplex PCR reads. The table records roughly 80,000 distinct CDR3 sequences, approximately 19% of them present only once. The gene calls are TRBV5-1 and TRBJ2-7, with 10 bases fitting TRBD1. This clonotype was sampled from a female donor with breast cancer. Some clones in this sample may be carry-over from other donors' samples. The source material was axillary lymph node tissue. The CDR3 region has the DNA TGCGCCAGCAGCCCGAGGACAGGGGGGACCTACGAGCAGTACTTC. It yields the protein CASSPRTGGTYEQYF.